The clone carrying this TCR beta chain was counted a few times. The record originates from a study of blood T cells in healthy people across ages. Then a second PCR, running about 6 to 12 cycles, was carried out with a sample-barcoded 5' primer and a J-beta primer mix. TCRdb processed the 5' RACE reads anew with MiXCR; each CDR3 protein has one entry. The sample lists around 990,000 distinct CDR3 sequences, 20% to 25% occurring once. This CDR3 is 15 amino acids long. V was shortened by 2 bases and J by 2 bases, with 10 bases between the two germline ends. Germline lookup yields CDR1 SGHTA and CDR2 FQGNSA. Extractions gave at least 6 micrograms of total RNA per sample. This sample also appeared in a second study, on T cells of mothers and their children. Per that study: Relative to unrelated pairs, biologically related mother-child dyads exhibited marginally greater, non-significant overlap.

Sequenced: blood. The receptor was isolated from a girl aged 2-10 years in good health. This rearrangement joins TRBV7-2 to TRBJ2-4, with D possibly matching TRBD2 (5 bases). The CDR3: CASSLSPGTKNIQYF. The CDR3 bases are TGTGCCAGCAGCTTAAGTCCGGGGACCAAAAACATTCAGTACTTC.